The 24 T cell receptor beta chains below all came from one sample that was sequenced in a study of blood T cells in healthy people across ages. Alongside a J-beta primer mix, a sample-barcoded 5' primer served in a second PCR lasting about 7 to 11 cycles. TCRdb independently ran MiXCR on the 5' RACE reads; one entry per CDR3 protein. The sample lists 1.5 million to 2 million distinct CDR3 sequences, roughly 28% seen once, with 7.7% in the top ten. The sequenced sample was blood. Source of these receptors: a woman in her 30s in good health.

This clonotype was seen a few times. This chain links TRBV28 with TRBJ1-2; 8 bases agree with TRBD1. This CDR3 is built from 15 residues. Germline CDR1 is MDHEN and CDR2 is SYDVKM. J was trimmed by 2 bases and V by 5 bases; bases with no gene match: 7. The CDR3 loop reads CASSTLRQGNYGYTF. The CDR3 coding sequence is TGTGCCAGCAGTACCCTCAGACAGGGGAACTATGGCTACACCTTC.

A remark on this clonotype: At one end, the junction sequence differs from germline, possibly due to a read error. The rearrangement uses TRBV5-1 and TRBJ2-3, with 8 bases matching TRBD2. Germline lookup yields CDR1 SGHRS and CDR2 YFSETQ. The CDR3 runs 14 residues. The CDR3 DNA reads TGCGCCAGCAGCTTTGCGGGGGGAGGAGATACGCGGTATTTT. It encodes CASSFAGGGDTRYF.

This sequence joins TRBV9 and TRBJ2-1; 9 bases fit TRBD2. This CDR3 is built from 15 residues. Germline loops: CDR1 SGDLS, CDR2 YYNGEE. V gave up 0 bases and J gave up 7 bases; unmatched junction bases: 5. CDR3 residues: CASSVVASGVNEQFF. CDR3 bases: TGTGCCAGCAGCGTAGTGGCTAGCGGGGTTAATGAGCAGTTCTTC.

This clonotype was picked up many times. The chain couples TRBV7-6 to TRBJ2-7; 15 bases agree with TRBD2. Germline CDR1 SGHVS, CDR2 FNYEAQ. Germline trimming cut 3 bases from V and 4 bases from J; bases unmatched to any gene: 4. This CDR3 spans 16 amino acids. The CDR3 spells CASSFGTSGGIYEQYF. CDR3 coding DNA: TGTGCCAGCAGCTTTGGGACTAGCGGGGGGATTTACGAGCAGTACTTC.

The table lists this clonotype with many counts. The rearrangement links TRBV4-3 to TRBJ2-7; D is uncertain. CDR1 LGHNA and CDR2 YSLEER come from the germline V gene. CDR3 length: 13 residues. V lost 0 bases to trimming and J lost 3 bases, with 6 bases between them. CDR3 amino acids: CASSQDLLYEQYF. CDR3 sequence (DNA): TGCGCCAGCAGCCAAGATCTGCTCTACGAGCAGTACTTC.

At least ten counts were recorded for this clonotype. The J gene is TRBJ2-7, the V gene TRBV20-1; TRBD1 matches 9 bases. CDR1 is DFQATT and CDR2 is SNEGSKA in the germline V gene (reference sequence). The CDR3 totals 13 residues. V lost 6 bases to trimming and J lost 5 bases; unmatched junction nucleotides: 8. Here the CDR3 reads CSAPRDRDDEQYF. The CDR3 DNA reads TGCAGTGCCCCCAGGGACAGGGATGACGAGCAGTACTTC.

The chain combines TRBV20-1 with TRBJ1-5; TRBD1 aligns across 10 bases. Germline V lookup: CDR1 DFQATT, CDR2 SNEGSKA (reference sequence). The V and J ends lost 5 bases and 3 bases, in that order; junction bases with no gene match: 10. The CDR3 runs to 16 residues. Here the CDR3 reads CSARVSGTGVNQPQHF. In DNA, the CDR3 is TGCAGTGCTCGAGTCTCTGGGACAGGGGTCAATCAGCCCCAGCATTTT.

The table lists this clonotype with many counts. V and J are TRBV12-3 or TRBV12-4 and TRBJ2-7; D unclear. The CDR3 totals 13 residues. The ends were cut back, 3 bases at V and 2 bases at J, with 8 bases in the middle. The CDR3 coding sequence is TGTGCCAGCAGTTTTGGGCCCCCCTACGAGCAGTACTTC. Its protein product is CASSFGPPYEQYF.

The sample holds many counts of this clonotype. CDR3 coding DNA: TGTGCCAGCGTTCCCGGTTCTACCTACGAGCAGTACTTC. Translated, it gives CASVPGSTYEQYF. The chain employs TRBV6-4 and TRBJ2-7; unclear D gene. V lost 8 bases to trimming and J lost 2 bases, with 13 bases between them. The CDR3 has 13 residues. Germline V gene lookup returns CDR1 MRHNA and CDR2 SNTAGT.

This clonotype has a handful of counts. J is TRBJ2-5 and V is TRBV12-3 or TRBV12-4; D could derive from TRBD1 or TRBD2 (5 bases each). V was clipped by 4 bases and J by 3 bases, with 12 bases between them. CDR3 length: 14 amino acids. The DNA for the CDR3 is TGTGCCAGCAGTTCCGGGACGCGTGAAGAGACCCAGTACTTC. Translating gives CASSSGTREETQYF.

The CDR3 coding sequence is TGTGCCAGCAGTTTGACCCGGACAGCGAACACAGATACGCAGTATTTT. Amino acid sequence: CASSLTRTANTDTQYF. This chain links TRBV12-3 or TRBV12-4 with TRBJ2-3; D is perhaps TRBD1 (6 bases). V was clipped by 3 bases and J by 2 bases, with 15 bases between them. This CDR3 is 16 amino acids long.

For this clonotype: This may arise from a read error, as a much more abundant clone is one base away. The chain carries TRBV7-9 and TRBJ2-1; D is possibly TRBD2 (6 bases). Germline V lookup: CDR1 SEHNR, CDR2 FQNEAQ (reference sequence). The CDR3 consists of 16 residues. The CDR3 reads CASSPRSTSSCNEQFF. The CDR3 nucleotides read TGTGCCAGCAGCCCCCGGTCTACTAGCTCCTGCAATGAGCAGTTCTTC.

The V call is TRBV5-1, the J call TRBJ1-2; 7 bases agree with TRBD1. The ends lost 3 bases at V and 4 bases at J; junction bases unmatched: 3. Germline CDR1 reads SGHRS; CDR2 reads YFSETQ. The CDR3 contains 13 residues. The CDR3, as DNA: TGCGCCAGCAGCTGGGGGGACAGCTATGGCTACACCTTC. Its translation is CASSWGDSYGYTF. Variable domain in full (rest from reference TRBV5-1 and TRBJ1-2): KAGVTQTPRYLIKTRGQQVTLSCSPISGHRSVSWYQQTPGQGLQFLFEYFSETQRNKGNFPGRFSGRQFSNSRSEMNVSTLELGDSALYLCASSWGDSYGYTFGSGTRLTVV.

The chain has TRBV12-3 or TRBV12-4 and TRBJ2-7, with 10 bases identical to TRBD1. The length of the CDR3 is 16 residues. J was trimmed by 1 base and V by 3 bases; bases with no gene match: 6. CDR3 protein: CASSFDPGQGSYEQYF. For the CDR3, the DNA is TGTGCCAGCAGTTTCGATCCGGGACAGGGGTCCTACGAGCAGTACTTC.

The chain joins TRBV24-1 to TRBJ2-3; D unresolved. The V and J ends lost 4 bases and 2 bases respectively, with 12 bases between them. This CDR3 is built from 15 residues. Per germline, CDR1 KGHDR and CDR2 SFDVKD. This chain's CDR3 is CATSDSAGFTDTQYF. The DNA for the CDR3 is TGTGCCACCAGTGACTCCGCTGGGTTCACAGATACGCAGTATTTT.

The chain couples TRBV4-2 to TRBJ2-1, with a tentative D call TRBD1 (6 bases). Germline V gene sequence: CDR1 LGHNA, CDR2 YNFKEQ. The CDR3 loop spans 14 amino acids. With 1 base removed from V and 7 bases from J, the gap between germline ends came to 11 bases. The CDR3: CASSQVTGSNEQFF. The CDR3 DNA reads TGTGCCAGCAGCCAAGTTACAGGGTCGAATGAGCAGTTCTTC.

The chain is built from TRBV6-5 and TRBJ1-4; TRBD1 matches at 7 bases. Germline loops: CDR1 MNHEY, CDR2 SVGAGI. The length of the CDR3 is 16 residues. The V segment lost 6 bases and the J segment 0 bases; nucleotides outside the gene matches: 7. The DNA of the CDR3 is TGTGCCAGCAGAACAGGGGTGGCTGCAACTAATGAAAAACTGTTTTTT. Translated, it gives CASRTGVAATNEKLFF.

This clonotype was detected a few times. The chain's CDR3 is CAWSPSRVPYEQYF. CDR3 in DNA: TGTGCCTGGAGCCCCTCCAGGGTACCCTACGAGCAGTACTTC. The chain is built from TRBV30 and TRBJ2-7, with D tentatively TRBD1 (5 bases). CDR1 is GTSNPN, CDR2 SVGIG, per germline (reference sequence). The CDR3 loop spans 14 amino acids. Trimming shortened V by 3 bases and J by 2 bases, and 14 bases separated the two germline ends. The entire variable domain, with the rest obtained from reference TRBV30 and TRBJ2-7, is as follows: SQTIHQWPATLVQPVGSPLSLECTVEGTSNPNLYWYRQAAGRGLQLLFYSVGIGQISSEVPQNLSASRPQDRQFILSSKKLLLSDSGFYLCAWSPSRVPYEQYFGPGTRLTVT.

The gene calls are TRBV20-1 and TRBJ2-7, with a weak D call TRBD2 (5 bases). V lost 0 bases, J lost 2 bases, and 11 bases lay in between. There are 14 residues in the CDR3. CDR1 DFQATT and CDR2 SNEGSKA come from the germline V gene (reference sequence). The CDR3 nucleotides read TGCAGTGCTAGAGATCAGAGGGTAGCCTACGAGCAGTACTTC. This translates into CSARDQRVAYEQYF.

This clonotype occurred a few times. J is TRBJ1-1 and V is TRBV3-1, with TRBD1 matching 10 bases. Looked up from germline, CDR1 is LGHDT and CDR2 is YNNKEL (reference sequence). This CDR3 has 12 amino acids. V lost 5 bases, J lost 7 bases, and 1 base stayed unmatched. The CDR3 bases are TGTGCCAGCAGCTGGGACAGGGGTGAAGCTTTCTTT. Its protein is CASSWDRGEAFF.

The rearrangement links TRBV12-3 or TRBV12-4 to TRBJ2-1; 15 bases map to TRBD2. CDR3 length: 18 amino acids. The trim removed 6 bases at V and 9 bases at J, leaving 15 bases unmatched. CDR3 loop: CASSQTGLAGGQSREQFF. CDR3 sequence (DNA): TGTGCCAGCAGCCAGACCGGACTAGCGGGAGGGCAATCCCGTGAGCAGTTCTTC.

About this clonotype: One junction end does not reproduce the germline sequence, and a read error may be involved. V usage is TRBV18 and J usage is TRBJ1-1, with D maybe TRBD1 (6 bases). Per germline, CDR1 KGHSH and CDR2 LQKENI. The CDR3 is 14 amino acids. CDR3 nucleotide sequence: TGTGCCGGCTCACCAGGGGCGGGGAACACTGAAGCTTTCTTT. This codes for CAGSPGAGNTEAFF.

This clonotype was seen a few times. The CDR3 bases are TGTGCCAGCAGTTACGTCGGCGGGGCTATGAGTGAGCAGTTCTTC. Amino acid sequence: CASSYVGGAMSEQFF. The chain uses TRBV6-2 or TRBV6-3 and TRBJ2-1; weak D call: TRBD2 (6 bases). With 2 bases removed from V and 9 bases from J, the gap between germline ends came to 17 bases. CDR1 and CDR2 from the germline V gene are MNHEY and SVGEGT. CDR3 length: 15 residues.

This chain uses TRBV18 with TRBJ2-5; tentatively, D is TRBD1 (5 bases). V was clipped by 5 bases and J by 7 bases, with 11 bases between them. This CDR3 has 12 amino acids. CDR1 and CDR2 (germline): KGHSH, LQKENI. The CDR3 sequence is CASSSDQGTQYF. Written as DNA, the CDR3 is TGTGCCAGCTCATCCGACCAGGGGACCCAGTACTTC.